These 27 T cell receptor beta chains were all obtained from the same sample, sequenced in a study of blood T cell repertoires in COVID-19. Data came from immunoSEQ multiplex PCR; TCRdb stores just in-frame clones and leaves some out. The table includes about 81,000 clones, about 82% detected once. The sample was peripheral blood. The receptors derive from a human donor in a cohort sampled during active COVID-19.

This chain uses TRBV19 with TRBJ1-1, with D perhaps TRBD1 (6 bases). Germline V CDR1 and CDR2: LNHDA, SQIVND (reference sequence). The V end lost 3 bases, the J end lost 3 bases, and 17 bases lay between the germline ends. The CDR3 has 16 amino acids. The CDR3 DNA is TGTGCCAGTAGTATGGGGGCGACGGCTGGGGACACTGAAGCTTTCTTT. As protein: CASSMGATAGDTEAFF. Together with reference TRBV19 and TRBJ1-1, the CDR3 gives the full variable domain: DGGITQSPKYLFRKEGQNVTLSCEQNLNHDAMYWYRQDPGQGLRLIYYSQIVNDFQKGDIAEGYSVSREKKESFPLTVTSAQKNPTAFYLCASSMGATAGDTEAFFGQGTRLTVV.

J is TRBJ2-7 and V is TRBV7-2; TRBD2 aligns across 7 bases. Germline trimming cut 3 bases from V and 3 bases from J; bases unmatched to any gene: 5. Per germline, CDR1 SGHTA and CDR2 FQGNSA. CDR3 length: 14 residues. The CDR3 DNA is TGTGCCAGCAGCTTGTACGGGGGGATCTACGAGCAGTACTTC. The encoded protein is CASSLYGGIYEQYF. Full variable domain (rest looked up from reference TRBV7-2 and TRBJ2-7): GAGVSQSPSNKVTEKGKDVELRCDPISGHTALYWYRQSLGQGLEFLIYFQGNSAPDKSGLPSDRFSAERTGGSVSTLTIQRTQQEDSAVYLCASSLYGGIYEQYFGPGTRLTVT.

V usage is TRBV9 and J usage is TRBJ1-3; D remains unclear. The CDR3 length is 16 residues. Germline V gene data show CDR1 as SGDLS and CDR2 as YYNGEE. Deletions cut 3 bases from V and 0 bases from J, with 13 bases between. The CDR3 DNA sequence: TGTGCCAGCAGCGCGAGGGCACAGAGCTCTGGAAACACCATATATTTT. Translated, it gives CASSARAQSSGNTIYF.

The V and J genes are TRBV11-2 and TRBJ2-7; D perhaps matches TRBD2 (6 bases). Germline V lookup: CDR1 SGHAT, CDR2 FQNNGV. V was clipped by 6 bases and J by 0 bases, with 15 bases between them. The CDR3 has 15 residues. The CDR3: CASSLASGNSYEQYF. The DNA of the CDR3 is TGTGCCAGCAGTCTAGCGTCGGGAAACTCCTACGAGCAGTACTTC.

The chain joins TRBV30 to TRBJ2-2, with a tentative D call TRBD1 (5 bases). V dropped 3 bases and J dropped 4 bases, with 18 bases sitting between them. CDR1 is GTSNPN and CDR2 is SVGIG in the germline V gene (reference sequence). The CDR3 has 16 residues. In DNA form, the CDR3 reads TGTGCCTGGAGCCCCTTTACAGGTTTCAGCACCGGGGAGCTGTTTTTT. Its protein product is CAWSPFTGFSTGELFF.

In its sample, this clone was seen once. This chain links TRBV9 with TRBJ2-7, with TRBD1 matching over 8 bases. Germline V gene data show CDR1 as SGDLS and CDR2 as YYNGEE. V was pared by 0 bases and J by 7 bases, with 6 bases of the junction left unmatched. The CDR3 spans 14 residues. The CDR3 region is CASSVGTGLGEQYF. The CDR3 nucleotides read TGTGCCAGCAGCGTAGGGACAGGGCTGGGGGAGCAGTACTTC.

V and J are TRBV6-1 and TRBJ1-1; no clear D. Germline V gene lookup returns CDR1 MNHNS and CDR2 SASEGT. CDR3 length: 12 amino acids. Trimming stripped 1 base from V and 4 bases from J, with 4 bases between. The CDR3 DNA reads TGTGCCAGCAGTGAAGGAGGCACTGAAGCTTTCTTT. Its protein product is CASSEGGTEAFF.

CDR3 sequence (DNA): TGTGCCAGCAGCGCGGGACAGGTCGGCGAGACCCAGTACTTC. Its translation is CASSAGQVGETQYF. The V and J genes are TRBV9 and TRBJ2-5, with TRBD1 matching over 8 bases. The CDR3 length is 14 residues. Germline CDR1 and CDR2: SGDLS and YYNGEE. The V segment lost 3 bases and the J segment 5 bases; nucleotides outside the gene matches: 6.

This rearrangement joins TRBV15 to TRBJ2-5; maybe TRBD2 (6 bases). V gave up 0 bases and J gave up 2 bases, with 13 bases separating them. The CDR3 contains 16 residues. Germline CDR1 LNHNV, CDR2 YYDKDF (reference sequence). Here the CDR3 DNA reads TGTGCCACCAGCAGAGATCTTCGGAGGGAACAAGAGACCCAGTACTTC. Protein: CATSRDLRREQETQYF.

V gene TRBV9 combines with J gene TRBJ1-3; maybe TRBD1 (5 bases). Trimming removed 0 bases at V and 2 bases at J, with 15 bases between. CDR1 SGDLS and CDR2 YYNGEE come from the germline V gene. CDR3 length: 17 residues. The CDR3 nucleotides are TGTGCCAGCAGCGTAGGGCCCCAACTGGGGCCTGGAAACACCATATATTTT. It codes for CASSVGPQLGPGNTIYF.

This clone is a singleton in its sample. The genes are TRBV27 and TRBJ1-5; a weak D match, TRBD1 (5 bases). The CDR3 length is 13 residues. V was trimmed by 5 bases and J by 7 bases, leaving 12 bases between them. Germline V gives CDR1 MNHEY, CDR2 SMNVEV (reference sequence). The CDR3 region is CASSPTRVQPQHF. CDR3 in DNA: TGTGCCAGCAGTCCCACCAGGGTCCAGCCCCAGCATTTT.

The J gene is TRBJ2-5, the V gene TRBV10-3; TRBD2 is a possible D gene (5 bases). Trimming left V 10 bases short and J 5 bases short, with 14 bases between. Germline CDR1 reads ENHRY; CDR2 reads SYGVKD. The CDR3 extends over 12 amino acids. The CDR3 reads CATGPTRETQYF. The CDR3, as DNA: TGTGCCACGGGCCCTACTAGGGAGACCCAGTACTTC.

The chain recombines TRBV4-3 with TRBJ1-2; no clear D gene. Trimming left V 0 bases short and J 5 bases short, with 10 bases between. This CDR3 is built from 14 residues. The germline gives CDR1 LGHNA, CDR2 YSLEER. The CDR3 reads CASSQEAGDYGYTF. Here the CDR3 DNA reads TGCGCCAGCAGCCAAGAAGCCGGGGATTATGGCTACACCTTC.

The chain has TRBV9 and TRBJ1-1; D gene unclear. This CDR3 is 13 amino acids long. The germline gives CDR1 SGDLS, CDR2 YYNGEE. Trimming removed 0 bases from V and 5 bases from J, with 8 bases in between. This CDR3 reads CASSVGGSTEAFF. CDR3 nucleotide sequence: TGTGCCAGCAGCGTAGGCGGGAGTACTGAAGCTTTCTTT.

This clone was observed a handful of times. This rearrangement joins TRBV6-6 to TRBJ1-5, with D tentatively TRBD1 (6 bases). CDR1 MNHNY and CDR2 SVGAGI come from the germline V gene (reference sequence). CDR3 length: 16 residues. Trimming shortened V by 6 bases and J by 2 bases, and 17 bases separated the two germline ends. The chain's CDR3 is CASSIVGAGGNQPQHF. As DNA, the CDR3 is TGTGCCAGCAGCATTGTGGGGGCCGGGGGCAATCAGCCCCAGCATTTT.

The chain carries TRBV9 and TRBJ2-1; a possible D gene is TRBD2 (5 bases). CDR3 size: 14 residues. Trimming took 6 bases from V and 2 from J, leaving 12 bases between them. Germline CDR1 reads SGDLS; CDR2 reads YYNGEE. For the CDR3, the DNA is TGTGCCAGCAACCGTGTGGAGGCCTACAATGAGCAGTTCTTC. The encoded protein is CASNRVEAYNEQFF.

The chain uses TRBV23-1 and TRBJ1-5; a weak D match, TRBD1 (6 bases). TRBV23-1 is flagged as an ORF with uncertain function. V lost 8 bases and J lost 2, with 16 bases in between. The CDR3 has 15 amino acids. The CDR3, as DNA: TGCGCCAGCTTCCTTGGACAGCGAGGCAATCAGCCCCAGCATTTT. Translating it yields CASFLGQRGNQPQHF.

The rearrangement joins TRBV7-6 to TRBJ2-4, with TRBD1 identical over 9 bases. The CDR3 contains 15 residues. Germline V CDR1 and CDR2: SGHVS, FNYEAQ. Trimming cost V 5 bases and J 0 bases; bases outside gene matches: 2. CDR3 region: CASSGGQGAKNIQYF. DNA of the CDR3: TGTGCCAGCAGCGGGGGACAGGGAGCCAAAAACATTCAGTACTTC. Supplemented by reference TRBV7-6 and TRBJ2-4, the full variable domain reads GAGVSQSPRYKVTKRGQDVALRCDPISGHVSLYWYRQALGQGPEFLTYFNYEAQQDKSGLPNDRFSAERPEGSISTLTIQRTEQRDSAMYRCASSGGQGAKNIQYFGAGTRLSVL.

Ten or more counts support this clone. The CDR3 sequence: CAITREGAAEYEQYF. The CDR3 region has the DNA TGTGCCATCACCAGAGAGGGTGCAGCAGAGTACGAGCAGTACTTC. The chain is built from TRBV10-3 and TRBJ2-7; D might be TRBD2 (5 bases). The length of the CDR3 is 15 residues. Germline-derived CDR1 and CDR2 are ENHRY and SYGVKD. Trimming stripped 7 bases from V and 4 bases from J, with 20 bases between.

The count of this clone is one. This CDR3 is CASRTGQGGWSPLHF. CDR3 nucleotide sequence: TGTGCCAGCAGAACAGGACAGGGCGGTTGGTCACCCCTCCACTTT. This chain joins TRBV28 and TRBJ1-6; 8 positions agree with TRBD1. J gave up 10 bases and V 6 bases, and 11 bases lay outside the gene matches. CDR1 and CDR2 (germline): MDHEN, SYDVKM. This CDR3 has 15 amino acids.

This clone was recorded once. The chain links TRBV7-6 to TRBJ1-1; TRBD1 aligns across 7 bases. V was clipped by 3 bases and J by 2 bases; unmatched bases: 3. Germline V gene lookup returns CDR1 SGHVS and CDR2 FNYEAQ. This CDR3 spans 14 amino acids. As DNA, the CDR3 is TGTGCCAGCAGCTTCTCAGGGGGAAACACTGAAGCTTTCTTT. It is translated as CASSFSGGNTEAFF.

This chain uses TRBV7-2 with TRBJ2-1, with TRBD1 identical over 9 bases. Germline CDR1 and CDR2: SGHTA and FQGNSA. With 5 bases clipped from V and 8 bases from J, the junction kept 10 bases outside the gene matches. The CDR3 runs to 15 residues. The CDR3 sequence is CASSGRTGGRYEQFF. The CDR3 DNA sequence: TGTGCCAGCAGCGGCCGAACAGGGGGCAGGTATGAGCAGTTCTTC.

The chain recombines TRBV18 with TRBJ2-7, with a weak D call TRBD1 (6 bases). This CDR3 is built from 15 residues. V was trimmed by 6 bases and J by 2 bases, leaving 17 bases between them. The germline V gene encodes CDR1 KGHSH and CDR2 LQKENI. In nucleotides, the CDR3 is TGTGCCAGCTCCCCTTCGTCCCGACAGGCCTACGAGCAGTACTTC. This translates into CASSPSSRQAYEQYF.

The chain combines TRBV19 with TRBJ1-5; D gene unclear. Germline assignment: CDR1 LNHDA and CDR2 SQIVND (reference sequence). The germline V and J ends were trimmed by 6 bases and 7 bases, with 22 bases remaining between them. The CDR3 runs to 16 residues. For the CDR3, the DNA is TGTGCCAGTAGGACGGGCACCCCGGGGTGGATCCAGCCCCAGCATTTT. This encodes CASRTGTPGWIQPQHF.

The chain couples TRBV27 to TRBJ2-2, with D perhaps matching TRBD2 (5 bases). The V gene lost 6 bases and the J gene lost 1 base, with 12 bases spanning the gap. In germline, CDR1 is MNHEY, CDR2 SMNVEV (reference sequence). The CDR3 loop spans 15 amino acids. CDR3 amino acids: CASRKRERNTGELFF. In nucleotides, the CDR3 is TGTGCCAGCAGAAAACGGGAACGGAACACCGGGGAGCTGTTTTTT.

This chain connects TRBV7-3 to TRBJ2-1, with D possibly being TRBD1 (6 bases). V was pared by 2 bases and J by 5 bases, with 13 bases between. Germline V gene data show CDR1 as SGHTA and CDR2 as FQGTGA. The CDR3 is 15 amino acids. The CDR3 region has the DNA TGTGCCAGCAGCTTAGGGGGCACGGTGAACAATGAGCAGTTCTTC. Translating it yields CASSLGGTVNNEQFF.

The CDR3 sequence is CASSPDRVAGELFF. Written as DNA, the CDR3 is TGTGCCAGCAGTCCCGACAGGGTAGCCGGGGAGCTGTTTTTT. The chain carries TRBV6-6 and TRBJ2-2; 7 bases line up with TRBD1. CDR1 MNHNY and CDR2 SVGAGI come from the germline V gene (reference sequence). The length of the CDR3 is 14 residues. J lost 6 bases, V lost 5 bases, and 6 bases had no gene match.